The rows below give T cell receptor beta chains drawn from one sample of a study of blood T cell repertoires in COVID-19. Sequenced by immunoSEQ multiplex PCR; TCRdb stores in-frame clones only, minus some. The table has roughly 45,000 clones, more than 65% seen once. Sequenced material: peripheral blood. These TCRs come from a woman aged 60-75 years with acute or convalescent COVID-19. CDR3s include the opening cysteine and the closing phenylalanine or tryptophan. A D gene is named only where the DNA matches it firmly. Not all rows give a size; the values are once, few, many and, for expanded clones, a class.

>TRBV5-1|TRBJ2-3|TRBD1|few
CASSEGTGGPDTQYF
TGCGCCAGCAGCGAAGGGACAGGGGGCCCAGATACGCAGTATTTT
>TRBV7-8|TRBJ1-5|-|-
CASTPGVGDYSNQPQHF
TGTGCCAGCACCCCAGGGGTGGGAGACTATAGCAATCAGCCCCAGCATTTT
>TRBV10-3|TRBJ2-2|TRBD2|-
CAISGLAGNTGELFF
TGTGCCATCAGTGGGCTAGCGGGGAACACCGGGGAGCTGTTTTTT
>TRBV30|TRBJ1-2|-|-
CAWMKLRVNYGYTF
TGTGCCTGGATGAAATTGAGAGTTAACTATGGCTACACCTTC
>TRBV18|TRBJ2-7|-|-
CASSPNIYEQYF
TGTGCCAGCTCACCCAACATCTACGAGCAGTACTTC
>TRBV7-3|TRBJ2-3|-|-
CASSLRGGSTDTQYF
TGTGCCAGCAGCTTACGCGGCGGAAGCACAGATACGCAGTATTTT
>TRBV2|TRBJ2-7|-|-
CASMRQVGYEQYF
TGTGCCAGCATGAGACAGGTGGGGTACGAGCAGTACTTC
>TRBV19|TRBJ1-5|TRBD1|few
CASSPTGIFQPQHF
TGTGCCAGTAGCCCGACAGGGATTTTTCAGCCCCAGCATTTT
>TRBV5-8|TRBJ1-1|-|-
CASSLGIANTEAFF
TGTGCCAGCAGCTTGGGCATAGCCAACACTGAAGCTTTCTTT
>TRBV12-3/TRBV12-4|TRBJ1-3|-|-
CASSLNSGNTIYF
TGTGCCAGCAGTCTAAACTCTGGAAACACCATATATTTT
>TRBV18|TRBJ2-5|TRBD1|-
CASSPTRQGSETQYF
TGTGCCAGCTCACCAACTCGACAGGGGTCAGAGACCCAGTACTTC
>TRBV6-6|TRBJ2-3|-|-
CASTRGHTDTQYF
TGTGCCAGCACGCGAGGCCACACAGATACGCAGTATTTT
>TRBV7-4|TRBJ1-4|-|few
CASSQRQWLGEKLFF
TGTGCCAGCAGCCAACGACAGTGGCTTGGGGAAAAACTGTTTTTT
>TRBV29-1|TRBJ1-4|TRBD1|-
CSASGQSSEKLFF
TGCAGCGCCTCGGGACAGTCCAGTGAAAAACTGTTTTTT
>TRBV11-2|TRBJ2-7|-|-
CASSLNTGEEQYF
TGTGCCAGCAGCTTAAACACTGGAGAGGAGCAGTACTTC
>TRBV6-1|TRBJ2-7|TRBD1|few
CASSEGFDRAPGEQYF
TGTGCCAGCAGTGAAGGATTCGACAGGGCCCCTGGGGAGCAGTACTTC
>TRBV27|TRBJ1-1|TRBD1|-
CASSIGQGGEAFF
TGTGCCAGCAGCATCGGACAGGGCGGTGAAGCTTTCTTT
>TRBV10-3|TRBJ1-2|TRBD1|-
CAISEVQGAYYGYTF
TGTGCCATCAGTGAGGTGCAGGGGGCGTACTATGGCTACACCTTC
>TRBV21-1|TRBJ2-7|-|-
CASSKTGFGYEQYF
TGTGCCAGCAGCAAAACAGGGTTCGGCTACGAGCAGTACTTC
>TRBV6-5|TRBJ2-7|TRBD1|-
CASSRGTGGSYEQYF
TGTGCCAGCAGCCGAGGGACAGGGGGTTCCTACGAGCAGTACTTC
>TRBV7-9|TRBJ1-6|TRBD1|few
CASSEGQYSPLHF
TGTGCCAGCAGCGAGGGACAGTATTCACCCCTCCACTTT
>TRBV6-4|TRBJ1-5|-|once
CASSDSRGCADQPQHF
TGTGCCAGCAGTGACTCGAGGGGGTGCGCAGATCAGCCCCAGCATTTT
>TRBV18|TRBJ1-4|-|-
CASSPGGAPNEKLFF
TGTGCCAGCTCACCAGGCGGGGCCCCTAATGAAAAACTGTTTTTT
>TRBV9|TRBJ1-2|-|-
CASTSFQGRYGYTF
TGTGCCAGCACTTCATTCCAGGGTCGGTATGGCTACACCTTC
>TRBV13|TRBJ2-3|TRBD2|-
CASSFTSGGADTQYF
TGTGCCAGCAGCTTCACTAGCGGGGGGGCAGATACGCAGTATTTT
>TRBV14|TRBJ1-1|-|-
CASSSYRENTEAFF
TGTGCCAGCAGCAGCTACAGGGAGAACACTGAAGCTTTCTTT
>TRBV3-1/TRBV3-2|TRBJ1-1|-|-
CASSQGKGPEAFF
TGTGCCAGCAGCCAAGGGAAGGGGCCTGAAGCTTTCTTT
>TRBV7-2|TRBJ2-5|TRBD2|-
CASSFSGGAGETQYF
TGTGCCAGCAGCTTTAGCGGGGGGGCGGGAGAGACCCAGTACTTC
>TRBV18|TRBJ1-1|TRBD1|-
CASSPGQGIVLTEAFF
TGTGCCAGCTCACCGGGACAGGGGATAGTCTTAACTGAAGCTTTCTTT